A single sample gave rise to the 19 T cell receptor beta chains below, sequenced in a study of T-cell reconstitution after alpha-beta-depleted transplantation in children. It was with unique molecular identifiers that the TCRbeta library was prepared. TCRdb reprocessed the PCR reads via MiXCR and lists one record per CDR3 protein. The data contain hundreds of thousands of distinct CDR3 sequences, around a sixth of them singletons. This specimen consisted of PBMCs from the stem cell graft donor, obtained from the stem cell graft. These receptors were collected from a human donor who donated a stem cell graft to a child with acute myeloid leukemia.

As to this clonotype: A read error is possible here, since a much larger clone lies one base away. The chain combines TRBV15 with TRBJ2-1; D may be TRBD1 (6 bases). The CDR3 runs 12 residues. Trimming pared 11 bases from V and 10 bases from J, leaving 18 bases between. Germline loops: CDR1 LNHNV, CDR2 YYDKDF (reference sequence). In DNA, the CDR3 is TGTGCCGTCAGGCAGGGGCCTTGGGAGCAGTTCTTC. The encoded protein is CAVRQGPWEQFF.

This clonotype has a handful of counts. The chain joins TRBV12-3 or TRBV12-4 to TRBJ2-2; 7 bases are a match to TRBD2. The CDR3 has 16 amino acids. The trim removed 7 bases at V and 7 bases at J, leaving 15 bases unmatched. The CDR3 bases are TGTGCCAGCATCACAATTAGCGGGCCTCAGGGCGGGGAGCTGTTTTTT. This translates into CASITISGPQGGELFF.

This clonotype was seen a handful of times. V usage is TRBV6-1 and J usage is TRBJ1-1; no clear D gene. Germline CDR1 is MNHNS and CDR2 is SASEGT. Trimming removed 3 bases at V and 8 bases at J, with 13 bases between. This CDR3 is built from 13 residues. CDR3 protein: CASSEGNWLEAFF. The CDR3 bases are TGTGCCAGCAGTGAGGGGAACTGGTTAGAAGCTTTCTTT.

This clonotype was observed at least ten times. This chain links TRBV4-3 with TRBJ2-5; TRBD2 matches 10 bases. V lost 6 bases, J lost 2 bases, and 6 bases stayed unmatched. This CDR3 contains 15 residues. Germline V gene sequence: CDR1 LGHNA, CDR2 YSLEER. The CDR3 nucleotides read TGCGCCAGCAGTCCCGGACTAGCGGTTCAAGAGACCCAGTACTTC. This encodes CASSPGLAVQETQYF.

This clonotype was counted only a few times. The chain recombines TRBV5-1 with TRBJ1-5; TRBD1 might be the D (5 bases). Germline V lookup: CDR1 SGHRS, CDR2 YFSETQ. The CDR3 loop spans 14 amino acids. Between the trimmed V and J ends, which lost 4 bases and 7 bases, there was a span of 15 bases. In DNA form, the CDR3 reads TGCGCCAGCAGCCCCGACCGGGAGGGGCAGCCCCAGCATTTT. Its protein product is CASSPDREGQPQHF.

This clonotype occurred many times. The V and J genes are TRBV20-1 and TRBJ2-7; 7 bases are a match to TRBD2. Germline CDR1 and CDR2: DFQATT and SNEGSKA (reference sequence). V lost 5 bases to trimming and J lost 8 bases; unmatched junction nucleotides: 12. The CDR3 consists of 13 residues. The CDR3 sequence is CSAQRTDGGKQYF. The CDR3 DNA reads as TGCAGTGCTCAGAGGACGGACGGGGGGAAGCAGTACTTC.

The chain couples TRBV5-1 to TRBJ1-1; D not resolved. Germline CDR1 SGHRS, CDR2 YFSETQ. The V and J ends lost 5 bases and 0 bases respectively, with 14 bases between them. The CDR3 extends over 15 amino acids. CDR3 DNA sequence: TGCGCCAGCAGTCCCGGATGGGGTATGAACACTGAAGCTTTCTTT. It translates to CASSPGWGMNTEAFF.

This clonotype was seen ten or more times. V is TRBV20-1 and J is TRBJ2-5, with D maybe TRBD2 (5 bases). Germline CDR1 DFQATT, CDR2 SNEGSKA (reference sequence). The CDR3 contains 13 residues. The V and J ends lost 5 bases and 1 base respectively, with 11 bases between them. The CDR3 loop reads CSAGSGLQETQYF. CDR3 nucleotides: TGCAGTGCTGGGAGCGGACTCCAAGAGACCCAGTACTTC.

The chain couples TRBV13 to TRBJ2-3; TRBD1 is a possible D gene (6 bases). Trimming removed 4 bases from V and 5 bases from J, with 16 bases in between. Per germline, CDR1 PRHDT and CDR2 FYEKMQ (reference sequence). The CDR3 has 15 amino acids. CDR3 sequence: CASSSTGSSGDTQYF. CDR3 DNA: TGTGCCAGCAGCTCAACAGGGTCGTCTGGAGATACGCAGTATTTT. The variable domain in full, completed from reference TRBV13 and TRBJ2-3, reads AAGVIQSPRHLIKEKRETATLKCYPIPRHDTVYWYQQGPGQDPQFLISFYEKMQSDKGSIPDRFSAQQFSDYHSELNMSSLELGDSALYFCASSSTGSSGDTQYFGPGTRLTVL.

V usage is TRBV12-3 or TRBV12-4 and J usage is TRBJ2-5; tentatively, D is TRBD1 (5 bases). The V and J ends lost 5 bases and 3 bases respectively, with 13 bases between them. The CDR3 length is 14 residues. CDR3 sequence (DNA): TGTGCCAGCAGTCCTGGGGCCCCAAAAGAGACCCAGTACTTC. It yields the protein CASSPGAPKETQYF.

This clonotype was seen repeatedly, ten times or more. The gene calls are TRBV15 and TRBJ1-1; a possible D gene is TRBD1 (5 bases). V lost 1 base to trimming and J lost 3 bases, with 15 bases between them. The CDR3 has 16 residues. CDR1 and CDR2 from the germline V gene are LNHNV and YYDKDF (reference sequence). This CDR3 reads CATSRGLRGGDTEAFF. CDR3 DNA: TGTGCCACCAGCAGAGGGCTTCGGGGCGGGGACACTGAAGCTTTCTTT. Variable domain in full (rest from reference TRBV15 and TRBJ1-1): DAMVIQNPRYQVTQFGKPVTLSCSQTLNHNVMYWYQQKSSQAPKLLFHYYDKDFNNEADTPDNFQSRRPNTSFCFLDIRSPGLGDTAMYLCATSRGLRGGDTEAFFGQGTRLTVV.

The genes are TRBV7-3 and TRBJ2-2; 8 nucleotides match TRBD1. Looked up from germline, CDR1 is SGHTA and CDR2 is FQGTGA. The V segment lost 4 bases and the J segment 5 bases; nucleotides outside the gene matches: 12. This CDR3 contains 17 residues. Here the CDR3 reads CASSSYGTGRGTGELFF. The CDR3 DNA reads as TGTGCCAGCAGCTCATATGGGACAGGTCGAGGGACCGGGGAGCTGTTTTTT. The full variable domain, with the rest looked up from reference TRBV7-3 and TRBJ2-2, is GAGVSQTPSNKVTEKGKYVELRCDPISGHTALYWYRQSLGQGPEFLIYFQGTGAADDSGLPNDRFFAVRPEGSVSTLKIQRTERGDSAVYLCASSSYGTGRGTGELFFGEGSRLTVL.

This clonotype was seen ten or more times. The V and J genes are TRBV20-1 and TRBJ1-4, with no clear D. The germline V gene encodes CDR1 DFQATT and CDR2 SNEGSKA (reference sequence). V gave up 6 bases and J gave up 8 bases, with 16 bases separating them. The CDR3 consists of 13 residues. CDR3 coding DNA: TGCAGTGCCTCCGGCTTACTCTGGGAAAAACTGTTTTTT. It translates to CSASGLLWEKLFF.

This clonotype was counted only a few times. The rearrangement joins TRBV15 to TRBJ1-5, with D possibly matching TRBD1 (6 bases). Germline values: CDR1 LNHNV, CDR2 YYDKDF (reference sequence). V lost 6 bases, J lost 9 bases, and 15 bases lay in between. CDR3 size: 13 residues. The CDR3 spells CATSRTEVRPQHF. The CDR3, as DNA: TGTGCCACCAGTAGGACAGAAGTACGGCCCCAGCATTTT.

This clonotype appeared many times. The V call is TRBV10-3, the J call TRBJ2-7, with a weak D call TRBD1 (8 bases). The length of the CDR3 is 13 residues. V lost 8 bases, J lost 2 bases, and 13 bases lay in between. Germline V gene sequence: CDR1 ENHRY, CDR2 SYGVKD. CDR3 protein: CAIGEGQAYEQYV. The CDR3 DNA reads TGTGCCATCGGGGAGGGACAGGCCTACGAGCAGTACGTC.

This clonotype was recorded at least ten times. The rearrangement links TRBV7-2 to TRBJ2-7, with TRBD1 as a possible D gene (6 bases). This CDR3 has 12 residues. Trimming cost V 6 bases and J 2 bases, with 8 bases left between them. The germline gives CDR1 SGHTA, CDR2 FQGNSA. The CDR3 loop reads CASSSGAYEQYF. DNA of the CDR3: TGTGCCAGCAGTTCAGGGGCCTACGAGCAGTACTTC.

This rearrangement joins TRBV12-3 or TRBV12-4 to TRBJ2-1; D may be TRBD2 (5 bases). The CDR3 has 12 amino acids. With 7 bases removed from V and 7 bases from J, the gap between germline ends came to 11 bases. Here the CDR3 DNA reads TGTGCCAGCAAACGGGGTAGGAATGAGCAGTTCTTC. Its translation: CASKRGRNEQFF.

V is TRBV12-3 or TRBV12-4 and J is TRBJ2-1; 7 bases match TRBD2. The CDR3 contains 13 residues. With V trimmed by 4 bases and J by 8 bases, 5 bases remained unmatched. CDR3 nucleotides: TGTGCCAGCAGTTACGGGGGGAGGGATGAGCAGTTCTTC. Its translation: CASSYGGRDEQFF.

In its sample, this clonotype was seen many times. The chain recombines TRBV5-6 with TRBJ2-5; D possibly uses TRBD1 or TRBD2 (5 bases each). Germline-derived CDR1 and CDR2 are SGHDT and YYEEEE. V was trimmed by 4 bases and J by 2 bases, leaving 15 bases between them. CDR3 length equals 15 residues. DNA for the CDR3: TGTGCCAGCAGCCCGGTGGGGACCCAACAAGAGACCCAGTACTTC. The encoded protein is CASSPVGTQQETQYF.